This T cell receptor beta chain was identified during a study of blood T cell repertoires in COVID-19. The wider study: The origin of the acute and convalescent COVID-19 samples was the United States, Italy and Spain. The cDNA or gDNA used as material had been derived from T cells, B-cell-depleted T cells, or PBMCs.

J lost 0 bases, V lost 3 bases, and 2 bases had no gene match. This CDR3 has 15 amino acids. The V gene's germline CDR1 is SGHNT and CDR2 YENEEA. The assay was immunoSEQ multiplex PCR, and TCRdb's table has in-frame clones only and misses some. Of about 230,000 clones listed, roughly 83% are singletons. V gene TRBV11-3 combines with J gene TRBJ2-5, with 9 positions matching TRBD1. The TCR sequence derives from a man in his forties or fifties with acute or convalescent COVID-19. Sample: peripheral blood. The chain's CDR3 is CASSFRTGDQETQYF. In nucleotides, the CDR3 is TGTGCCAGCAGCTTCCGGACAGGGGACCAAGAGACCCAGTACTTC.